This TCR beta chain was sequenced for a study of blood T cell repertoires in COVID-19. Germline CDR1 reads LGHDT; CDR2 reads YNNKEL (reference sequence). Trimming stripped 1 base from V and 0 bases from J, with 4 bases between. The CDR3 has 14 residues. Generated by immunoSEQ multiplex PCR, the TCRdb table keeps only in-frame clones and is missing some. This table has around 76,000 clones, 81% appearing once. This chain links TRBV3-1 (or the pseudogene TRBV3-2) with TRBJ1-3; no clear D gene. The sample taken for sequencing was peripheral blood. The receptor's source is a woman aged 70 to 79 with acute or convalescent COVID-19. The CDR3: CASSQGNSGNTIYF. Here the CDR3 DNA reads TGTGCCAGCAGCCAAGGTAACTCTGGAAACACCATATATTTT.